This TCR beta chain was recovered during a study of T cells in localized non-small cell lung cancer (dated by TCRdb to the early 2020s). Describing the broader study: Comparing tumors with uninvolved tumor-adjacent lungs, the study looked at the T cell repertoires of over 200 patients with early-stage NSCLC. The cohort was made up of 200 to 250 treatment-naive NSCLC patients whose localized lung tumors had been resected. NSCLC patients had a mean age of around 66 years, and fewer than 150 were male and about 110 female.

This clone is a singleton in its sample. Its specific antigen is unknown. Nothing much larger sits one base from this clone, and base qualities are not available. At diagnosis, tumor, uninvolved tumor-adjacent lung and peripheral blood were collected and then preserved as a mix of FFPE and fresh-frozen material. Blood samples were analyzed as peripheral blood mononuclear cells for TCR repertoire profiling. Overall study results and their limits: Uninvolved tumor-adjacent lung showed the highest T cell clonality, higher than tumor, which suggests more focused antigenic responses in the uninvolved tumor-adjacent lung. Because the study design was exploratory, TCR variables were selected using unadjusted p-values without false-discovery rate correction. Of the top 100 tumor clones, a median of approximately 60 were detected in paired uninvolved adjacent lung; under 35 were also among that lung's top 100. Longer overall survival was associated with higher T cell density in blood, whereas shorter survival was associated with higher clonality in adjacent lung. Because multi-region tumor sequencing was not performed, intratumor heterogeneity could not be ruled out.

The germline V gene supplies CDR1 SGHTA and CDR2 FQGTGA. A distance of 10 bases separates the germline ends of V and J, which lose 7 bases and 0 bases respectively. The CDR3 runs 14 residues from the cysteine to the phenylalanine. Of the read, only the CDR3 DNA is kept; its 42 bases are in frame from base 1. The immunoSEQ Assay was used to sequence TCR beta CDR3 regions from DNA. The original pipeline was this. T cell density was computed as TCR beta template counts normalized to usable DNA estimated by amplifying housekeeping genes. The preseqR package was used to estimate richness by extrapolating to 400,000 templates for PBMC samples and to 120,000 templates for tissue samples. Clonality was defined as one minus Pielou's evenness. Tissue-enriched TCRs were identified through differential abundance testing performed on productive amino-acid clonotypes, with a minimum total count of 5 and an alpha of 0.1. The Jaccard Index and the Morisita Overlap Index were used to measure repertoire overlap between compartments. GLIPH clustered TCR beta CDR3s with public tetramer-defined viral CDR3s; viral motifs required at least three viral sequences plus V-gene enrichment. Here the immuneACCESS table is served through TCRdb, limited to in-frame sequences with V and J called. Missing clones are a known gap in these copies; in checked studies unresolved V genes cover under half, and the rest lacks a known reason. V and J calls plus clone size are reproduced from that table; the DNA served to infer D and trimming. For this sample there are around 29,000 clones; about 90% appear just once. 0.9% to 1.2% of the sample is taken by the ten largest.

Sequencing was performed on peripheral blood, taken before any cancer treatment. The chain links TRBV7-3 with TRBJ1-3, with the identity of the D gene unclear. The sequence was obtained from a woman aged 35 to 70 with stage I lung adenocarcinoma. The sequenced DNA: TGTGCCAGCACCATAAGTTGCTCTGGAAACACCATATATTTT. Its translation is CASTISCSGNTIYF. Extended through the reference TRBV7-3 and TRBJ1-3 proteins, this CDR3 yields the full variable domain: GAGVSQTPSNKVTEKGKYVELRCDPISGHTALYWYRQSLGQGPEFLIYFQGTGAADDSGLPNDRFFAVRPEGSVSTLKIQRTERGDSAVYLCASTISCSGNTIYFGEGSWLTVV.